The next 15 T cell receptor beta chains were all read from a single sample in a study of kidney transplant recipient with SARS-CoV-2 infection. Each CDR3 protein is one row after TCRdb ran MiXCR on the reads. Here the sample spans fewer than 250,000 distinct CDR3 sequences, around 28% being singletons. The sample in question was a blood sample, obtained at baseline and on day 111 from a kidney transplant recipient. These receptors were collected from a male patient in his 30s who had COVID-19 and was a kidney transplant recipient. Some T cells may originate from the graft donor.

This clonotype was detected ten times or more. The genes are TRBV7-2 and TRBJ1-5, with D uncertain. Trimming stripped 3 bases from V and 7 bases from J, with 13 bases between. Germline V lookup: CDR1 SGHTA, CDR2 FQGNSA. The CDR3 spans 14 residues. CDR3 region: CASSFGSAGQPQHF. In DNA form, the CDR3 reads TGTGCCAGCAGCTTCGGGAGTGCGGGGCAGCCCCAGCATTTT.

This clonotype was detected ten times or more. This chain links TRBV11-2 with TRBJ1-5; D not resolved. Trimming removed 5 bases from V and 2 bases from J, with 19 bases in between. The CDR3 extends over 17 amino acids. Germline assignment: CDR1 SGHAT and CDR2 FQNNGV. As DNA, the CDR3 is TGTGCCAGCAGCATATCCGGGCCAGTGAGAGGCAATCAGCCCCAGCATTTT. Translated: CASSISGPVRGNQPQHF.

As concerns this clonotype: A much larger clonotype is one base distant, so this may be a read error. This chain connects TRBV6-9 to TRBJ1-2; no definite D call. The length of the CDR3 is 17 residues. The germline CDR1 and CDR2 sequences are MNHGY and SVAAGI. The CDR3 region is CASSEPMPYGKTYCYTF. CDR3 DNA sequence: TGTGCCAGCAGTGAACCTATGCCTTACGGAAAGACCTATTGCTACACCTTC.

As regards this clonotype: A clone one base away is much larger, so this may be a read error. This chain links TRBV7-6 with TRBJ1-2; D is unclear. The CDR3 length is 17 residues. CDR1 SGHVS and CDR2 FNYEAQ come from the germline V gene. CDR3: CANSNIFESRKTYGYTF. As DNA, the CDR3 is TGTGCCAACAGCAATATCTTTGAATCTCGAAAGACCTATGGCTACACCTTC. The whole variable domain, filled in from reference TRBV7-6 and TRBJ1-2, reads GAGVSQSPRYKVTKRGQDVALRCDPISGHVSLYWYRQALGQGPEFLTYFNYEAQQDKSGLPNDRFSAERPEGSISTLTIQRTEQRDSAMYRCANSNIFESRKTYGYTFGSGTRLTVV.

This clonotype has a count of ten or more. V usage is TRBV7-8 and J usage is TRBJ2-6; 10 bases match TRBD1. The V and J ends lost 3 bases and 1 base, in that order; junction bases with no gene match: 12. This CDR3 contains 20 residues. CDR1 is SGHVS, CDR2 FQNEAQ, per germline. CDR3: CASSLFSWRDRGSGANVLTF. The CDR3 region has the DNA TGTGCCAGCAGCTTGTTTAGCTGGCGGGACAGGGGTTCTGGGGCCAACGTCCTGACTTTC.

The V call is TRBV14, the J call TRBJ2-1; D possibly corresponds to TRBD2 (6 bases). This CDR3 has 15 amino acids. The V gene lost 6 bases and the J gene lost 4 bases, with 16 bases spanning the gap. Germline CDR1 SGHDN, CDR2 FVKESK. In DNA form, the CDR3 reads TGTGCCAGCAGTCGCGGGGCGTTAATTTACAATGAGCAGTTCTTC. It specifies CASSRGALIYNEQFF.

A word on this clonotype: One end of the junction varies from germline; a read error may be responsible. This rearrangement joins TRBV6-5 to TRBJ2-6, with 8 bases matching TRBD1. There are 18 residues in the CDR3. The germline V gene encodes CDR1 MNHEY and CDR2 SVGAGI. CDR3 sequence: CTSSGRDRMSSGANVLTF. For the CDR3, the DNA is TGTACCAGCAGTGGCCGGGACAGGATGTCCTCTGGGGCCAACGTCCTGACTTTC.

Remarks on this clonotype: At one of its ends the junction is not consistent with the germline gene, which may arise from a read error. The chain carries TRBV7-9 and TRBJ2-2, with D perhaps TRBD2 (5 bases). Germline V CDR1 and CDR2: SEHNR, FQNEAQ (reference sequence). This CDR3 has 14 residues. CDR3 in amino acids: CASSLAVNTGEPFF. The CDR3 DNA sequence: TGTGCCAGCAGCTTAGCGGTAAACACCGGGGAGCCGTTTTTT.

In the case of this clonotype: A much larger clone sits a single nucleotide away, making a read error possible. CDR3 residues: CASSLGGGPQNEQFF. CDR3 DNA: TGTGCCAGCAGCTTAGGAGGGGGCCCACAGAATGAGCAGTTCTTC. The V and J genes are TRBV13 and TRBJ2-1, with 7 bases lining up with TRBD1. CDR1 PRHDT and CDR2 FYEKMQ come from the germline V gene (reference sequence). The CDR3 totals 15 residues. V was clipped by 0 bases and J by 7 bases; unmatched bases: 6.

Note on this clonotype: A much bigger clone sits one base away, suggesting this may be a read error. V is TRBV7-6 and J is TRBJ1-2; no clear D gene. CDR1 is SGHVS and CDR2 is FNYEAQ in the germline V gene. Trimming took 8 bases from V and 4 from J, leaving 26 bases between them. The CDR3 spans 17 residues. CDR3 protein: CASGDLYESRKTYGYTF. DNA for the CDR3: TGTGCCAGCGGCGATCTCTATGAATCTCGAAAGACCTATGGCTACACCTTC.

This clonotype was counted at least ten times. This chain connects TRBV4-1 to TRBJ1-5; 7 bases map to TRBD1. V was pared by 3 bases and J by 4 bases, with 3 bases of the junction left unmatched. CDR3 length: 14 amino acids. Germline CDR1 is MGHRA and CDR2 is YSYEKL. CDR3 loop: CASSQQQGNQPQHF. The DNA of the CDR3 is TGCGCCAGCAGCCAGCAACAGGGGAATCAGCCCCAGCATTTT.

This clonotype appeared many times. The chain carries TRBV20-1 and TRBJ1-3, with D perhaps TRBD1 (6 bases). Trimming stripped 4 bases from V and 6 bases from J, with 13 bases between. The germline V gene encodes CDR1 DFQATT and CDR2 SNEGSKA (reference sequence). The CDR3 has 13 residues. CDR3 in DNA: TGCAGTGCTACGGGGGGGGCGGCAAACACCATATATTTT. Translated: CSATGGAANTIYF.

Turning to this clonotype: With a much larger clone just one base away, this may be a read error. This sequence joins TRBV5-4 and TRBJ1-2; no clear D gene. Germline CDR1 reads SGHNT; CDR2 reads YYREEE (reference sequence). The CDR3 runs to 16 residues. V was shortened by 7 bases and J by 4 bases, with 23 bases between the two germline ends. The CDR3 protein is CASRENAPGKTYGYTF. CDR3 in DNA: TGTGCCAGCCGTGAGAACGCACCAGGAAAGACCTATGGCTACACCTTC. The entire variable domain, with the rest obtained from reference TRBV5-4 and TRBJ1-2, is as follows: ETGVTQSPTHLIKTRGQQVTLRCSSQSGHNTVSWYQQALGQGPQFIFQYYREEENGRGNFPPRFSGLQFPNYSSELNVNALELDDSALYLCASRENAPGKTYGYTFGSGTRLTVV.

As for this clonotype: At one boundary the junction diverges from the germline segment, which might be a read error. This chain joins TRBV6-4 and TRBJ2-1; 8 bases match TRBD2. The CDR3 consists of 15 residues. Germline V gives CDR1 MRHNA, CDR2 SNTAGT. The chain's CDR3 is CVSSATSGDYNEQFF. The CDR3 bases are TGTGTCAGCAGCGCTACTAGCGGAGATTACAATGAGCAGTTCTTC.

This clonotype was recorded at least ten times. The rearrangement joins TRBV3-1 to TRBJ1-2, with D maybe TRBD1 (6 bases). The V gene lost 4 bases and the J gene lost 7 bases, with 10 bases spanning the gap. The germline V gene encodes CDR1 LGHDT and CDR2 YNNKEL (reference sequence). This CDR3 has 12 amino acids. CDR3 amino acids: CASSRTGLGYTF. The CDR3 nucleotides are TGTGCCAGCAGCCGCACAGGGCTTGGCTACACCTTC.